One sample yielded the 26 T cell receptor beta chains listed below, sequenced in a study of TIL therapy for anti-PD-1-resistant metastatic lung cancer. Time point noted: pre-treatment sample, taken before nivolumab and TIL therapy. The immunoSEQ assay was v3. Produced via immunoSEQ multiplex PCR; TCRdb's table is partial and in-frame only. The sample carries around 55,000 clones, about 81% recorded once. Specimen: blood, collected at baseline. Source of these receptors: a person aged 25-80 years with non-small cell lung cancer.

V and J are TRBV6-4 and TRBJ2-7; no definite D call. The V and J ends lost 4 bases and 6 bases respectively, with 7 bases between them. The CDR3 consists of 11 residues. Germline V gene data show CDR1 as MRHNA and CDR2 as SNTAGT. Here the CDR3 DNA reads TGTGCCAGCAGTGGTTTTTGCGAGCAGTACTTC. Translation gives CASSGFCEQYF.

J is TRBJ1-4 and V is TRBV5-3; D unclear. TRBV5-3 falls under the ORF class, with uncertain function. The V gene lost 5 bases and the J gene lost 6 bases, with 23 bases spanning the gap. The CDR3 sequence is 17 residues long. CDR3 region: CARRTNGEWAYYEKLFF. CDR3 nucleotide sequence: TGTGCCAGAAGAACAAACGGGGAGTGGGCTTATTATGAAAAACTGTTTTTT.

The V and J genes are TRBV5-8 and TRBJ1-2; D is undetermined. This CDR3 contains 14 residues. CDR1 and CDR2 (germline): SGHTS, YDEGEE. V was clipped by 5 bases and J by 0 bases, with 11 bases between them. CDR3 sequence reads: CASRSGSSNYGYTF. DNA for the CDR3: TGTGCCAGCAGAAGTGGCAGCTCTAACTATGGCTACACCTTC.

This chain links TRBV27 with TRBJ2-7; 9 positions match TRBD2. The V and J ends lost 6 bases and 2 bases, in that order; junction bases with no gene match: 8. Per the germline V gene, CDR1 is MNHEY and CDR2 is SMNVEV (reference sequence). This CDR3 is 15 amino acids long. CDR3: CASRVTSGYPYEQYF. The DNA of the CDR3 is TGTGCCAGCAGGGTGACTAGCGGATATCCCTACGAGCAGTACTTC.

The V gene is TRBV6-6, the J gene TRBJ1-2; possible D gene TRBD1, 6 bases. The V end was cut by 4 bases, the J end by 7 bases, with 19 bases between. The CDR3 spans 15 residues. Germline CDR1 is MNHNY and CDR2 is SVGAGI (reference sequence). The CDR3 loop reads CASSSAAQGLGGYTF. DNA of the CDR3: TGTGCCAGCAGTTCCGCGGCACAGGGATTAGGTGGCTACACCTTC.

The chain combines TRBV7-2 with TRBJ1-5; possible D gene TRBD1, 5 bases. Germline V gives CDR1 SGHTA, CDR2 FQGNSA. The CDR3 contains 16 residues. The V end lost 3 bases, the J end lost 4 bases, and 16 bases lay between the germline ends. The CDR3 sequence: CASSLEGRVGNQPQHF. CDR3 DNA sequence: TGTGCCAGCAGCTTGGAGGGCAGGGTGGGAAATCAGCCCCAGCATTTT.

The count of this clone is one. CDR3 amino acids: CAWSVRFRATGENTEAFF. CDR3 coding DNA: TGTGCCTGGAGTGTGCGTTTTAGGGCAACAGGGGAGAACACTGAAGCTTTCTTT. The chain employs TRBV30 and TRBJ1-1; 7 bases match TRBD1. V shed 0 bases and J 1 base; nucleotides not matched to a gene: 14. Germline CDR1 is GTSNPN and CDR2 is SVGIG (reference sequence). The CDR3 length is 18 residues.

A few counts support this clone. The chain combines TRBV11-3 with TRBJ1-6; D remains ambiguous. Trimming removed 1 base at V and 9 bases at J, with 7 bases between. The CDR3 is 13 residues long. Per germline, CDR1 SGHNT and CDR2 YENEEA. The CDR3 protein is CASSLATSSPLHF. The CDR3 DNA reads as TGTGCCAGCAGCTTAGCGACCAGTTCACCCCTCCACTTT. The complete variable domain, with remaining parts taken from reference TRBV11-3 and TRBJ1-6, reads EAGVVQSPRYKIIEKKQPVAFWCNPISGHNTLYWYLQNLGQGPELLIRYENEEAVDDSQLPKDRFSAERLKGVDSTLKIQPAELGDSAVYLCASSLATSSPLHFGNGTRLTVT.

The J gene is TRBJ2-1, the V gene TRBV11-2; D is unresolved. From germline, CDR1 is SGHAT and CDR2 FQNNGV. The V and J ends lost 0 bases and 8 bases respectively, with 14 bases between them. The length of the CDR3 is 15 residues. The CDR3 region is CASSLEVLVFDEQFF. The CDR3 coding sequence is TGTGCCAGCAGCTTAGAAGTCCTGGTCTTCGATGAGCAGTTCTTC.

V usage is TRBV7-9 and J usage is TRBJ1-1; D call uncertain. Per germline, CDR1 SEHNR and CDR2 FQNEAQ (reference sequence). V was pared by 7 bases and J by 1 base, with 16 bases between. This CDR3 has 15 residues. The CDR3, as DNA: TGTGCCAGCACCCAGGACCGAGTAGGGAACACTGAAGCTTTCTTT. Translating it yields CASTQDRVGNTEAFF.

The J gene is TRBJ1-2, the V gene TRBV11-2; D remains ambiguous. Germline values: CDR1 SGHAT, CDR2 FQNNGV. The CDR3 totals 15 residues. The V gene lost 2 bases and the J gene lost 0 bases, with 10 bases spanning the gap. The CDR3 DNA follows: TGTGCCAGCAGCTTAACCGGCGGGTCTAACTATGGCTACACCTTC. Translating gives CASSLTGGSNYGYTF.

This sequence joins TRBV5-5 and TRBJ1-4, with TRBD1 identical over 7 bases. V trimming: 4 bases; J trimming: 1 base; junction bases outside the gene matches: 7. CDR3 size: 16 residues. The germline CDR1 and CDR2 sequences are SGHKS and YYEKEE (reference sequence). CDR3 DNA: TGTGCCAGCAGCCCGGGAGACAGGGAAACTAATGAAAAACTGTTTTTT. This gives the protein CASSPGDRETNEKLFF.

The rearrangement links TRBV19 to TRBJ2-3, with D perhaps assigned TRBD1 or TRBD2 (5 bases each). V dropped 3 bases and J dropped 2 bases, with 12 bases sitting between them. Germline V CDR1 and CDR2: LNHDA, SQIVND (reference sequence). The CDR3 has 15 amino acids. The CDR3 nucleotides are TGTGCCAGTAGTATTTTCAGCGGACACACAGATACGCAGTATTTT. Translation: CASSIFSGHTDTQYF.

V and J are TRBV3-1 (or the pseudogene TRBV3-2) and TRBJ2-1, with D perhaps TRBD1 or TRBD2 (6 bases each). Trimming shortened V by 2 bases and J by 4 bases, and 9 bases separated the two germline ends. The germline CDR1 and CDR2 sequences are LGHDT and YNNKEL (reference sequence). The CDR3 is 14 residues long. The CDR3 coding sequence is TGTGCCAGCAGCCAAAGGGGGACTTACAATGAGCAGTTCTTC. It is translated as CASSQRGTYNEQFF.

V usage is TRBV29-1 and J usage is TRBJ2-5; D is unclear. Trimming removed 0 bases from V and 6 bases from J, with 8 bases in between. The germline CDR1 and CDR2 sequences are SQVTM and ANQGSEA. This CDR3 has 12 residues. CDR3 nucleotides: TGCAGCGTTGAAGAGGCCAGCAAGACCCAGTACTTC. It is translated as CSVEEASKTQYF.

This chain links TRBV30 with TRBJ1-1, with unresolved D. The CDR3 totals 10 residues. Trimming left V 6 bases short and J 8 bases short, with 10 bases between. CDR1 is GTSNPN, CDR2 SVGIG, per germline (reference sequence). The CDR3 here is CACGRLEAFF. In DNA form, the CDR3 reads TGTGCCTGTGGCCGATTAGAAGCTTTCTTT. The entire variable domain, with the rest obtained from reference TRBV30 and TRBJ1-1, is as follows: SQTIHQWPATLVQPVGSPLSLECTVEGTSNPNLYWYRQAAGRGLQLLFYSVGIGQISSEVPQNLSASRPQDRQFILSSKKLLLSDSGFYLCACGRLEAFFGQGTRLTVV.

This chain links TRBV5-1 with TRBJ2-3; 13 bases map to TRBD2. After removal of 5 bases from V and 5 bases from J, the junction contained 8 bases not matched to a gene. Germline V CDR1 and CDR2: SGHRS, YFSETQ. The CDR3 runs to 16 residues. The CDR3 DNA reads TGCGCCAGCAGACCACTACTAGCGGGGGGGAAAGATACGCAGTATTTT. It specifies CASRPLLAGGKDTQYF.

This clone was seen just once. The chain recombines TRBV29-1 with TRBJ2-1; 8 nucleotides agree with TRBD1. Germline V CDR1 and CDR2: SQVTM, ANQGSEA. This CDR3 has 14 residues. The V gene end was trimmed by 3 bases and the J gene end by 7 bases; junction bases not matched to a gene: 8. For the CDR3, the DNA is TGCAGCGTTGAGGCGGGACAGGTCGTAAATGAGCAGTTCTTC. Translating gives CSVEAGQVVNEQFF.

The chain carries TRBV11-3 and TRBJ2-2; no definite D call. Trimming took 1 base from V and 9 from J, leaving 9 bases between them. CDR3 length: 13 residues. The V gene's germline CDR1 is SGHNT and CDR2 YENEEA. CDR3 sequence (DNA): TGTGCCAGCAGCTTAGTTAATACCCGGGAGCTGTTTTTT. Protein: CASSLVNTRELFF.

The chain carries TRBV14 and TRBJ2-1, with TRBD1 matching over 8 bases. V was pared by 4 bases and J by 8 bases, with 10 bases of the junction left unmatched. Germline V lookup: CDR1 SGHDN, CDR2 FVKESK. The CDR3 runs 15 residues. The CDR3 protein is CASSPWEDRVHEQFF. DNA of the CDR3: TGTGCCAGCAGCCCCTGGGAGGACAGGGTCCATGAGCAGTTCTTC.

This chain links TRBV5-5 with TRBJ1-4; tentatively, D is TRBD1 (5 bases). CDR3 length: 15 amino acids. V was shortened by 1 base and J by 3 bases, with 10 bases between the two germline ends. Germline V lookup: CDR1 SGHKS, CDR2 YYEKEE (reference sequence). The CDR3 protein is CASSLPPGSNEKLFF. CDR3 DNA: TGTGCCAGCAGCTTGCCGCCAGGGTCTAATGAAAAACTGTTTTTT.

In its sample, this clone was seen once. The rearrangement links TRBV11-3 to TRBJ2-2; TRBD2 aligns across 14 bases. The CDR3 sequence is 17 residues long. The V segment lost 3 bases and the J segment 4 bases; nucleotides outside the gene matches: 4. From germline, CDR1 is SGHNT and CDR2 YENEEA. In DNA form, the CDR3 reads TGTGCCAGCAGCTTGGGACTAGCGGGAGTGCGCACCGGGGAGCTGTTTTTT. It translates to CASSLGLAGVRTGELFF.

The V and J genes are TRBV28 and TRBJ1-1, with no clear D. The CDR3 has 14 amino acids. Germline lookup yields CDR1 MDHEN and CDR2 SYDVKM. With 5 bases removed from V and 1 base from J, the gap between germline ends came to 11 bases. CDR3 coding DNA: TGTGCCAGCAGTCTTCTTTATGCGAACACTGAAGCTTTCTTT. As protein: CASSLLYANTEAFF.

The chain recombines TRBV10-3 with TRBJ2-7; tentatively, D is TRBD1 (6 bases). V was cut by 5 bases and J by 3 bases, with 8 bases left in between. The CDR3 totals 12 residues. Germline-derived CDR1 and CDR2 are ENHRY and SYGVKD. In nucleotides, the CDR3 is TGTGCCATCAGTCCAGGGGACTACGAGCAGTACTTC. Protein product: CAISPGDYEQYF.

This clone was seen only once. The rearrangement links TRBV7-9 to TRBJ2-5; maybe TRBD2 (6 bases). The germline CDR1 and CDR2 sequences are SEHNR and FQNEAQ (reference sequence). V was clipped by 5 bases and J by 5 bases, with 12 bases between them. The CDR3 covers 13 residues. The CDR3 protein is CASSTSSVETQYF. The CDR3 DNA follows: TGTGCCAGCAGCACTTCTAGCGTGGAGACCCAGTACTTC.

The chain links TRBV10-3 to TRBJ2-5, with 8 bases that match TRBD1. V shed 11 bases and J 5 bases; nucleotides not matched to a gene: 10. Germline-derived CDR1 and CDR2 are ENHRY and SYGVKD. The CDR3 consists of 13 residues. CDR3 sequence (DNA): TGTGCCGGATCAGGGGGCTCCGCCGAGACCCAGTACTTC. Translated, it gives CAGSGGSAETQYF.